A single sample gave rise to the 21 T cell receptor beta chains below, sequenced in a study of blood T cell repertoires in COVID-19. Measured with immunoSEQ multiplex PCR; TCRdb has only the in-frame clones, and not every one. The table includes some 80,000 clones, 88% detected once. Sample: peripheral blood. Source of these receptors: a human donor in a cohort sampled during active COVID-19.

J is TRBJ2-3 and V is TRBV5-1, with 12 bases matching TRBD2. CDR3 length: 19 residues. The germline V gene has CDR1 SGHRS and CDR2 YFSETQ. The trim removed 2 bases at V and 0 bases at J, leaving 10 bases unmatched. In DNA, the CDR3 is TGCGCCAGCAGCTTCACCCCGACTAGCGGGGGAACTAGCACAGATACGCAGTATTTT. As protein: CASSFTPTSGGTSTDTQYF.

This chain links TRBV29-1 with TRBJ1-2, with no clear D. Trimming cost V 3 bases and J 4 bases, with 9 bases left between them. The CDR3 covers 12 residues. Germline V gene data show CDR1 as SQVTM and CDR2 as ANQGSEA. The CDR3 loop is CSVDKEPYGYTF. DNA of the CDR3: TGCAGCGTTGATAAGGAGCCCTATGGCTACACCTTC. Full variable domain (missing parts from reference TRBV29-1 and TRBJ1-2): SAVISQKPSRDICQRGTSLTIQCQVDSQVTMMFWYRQQPGQSLTLIATANQGSEATYESGFVIDKFPISRPNLTFSTLTVSNMSPEDSSIYLCSVDKEPYGYTFGSGTRLTVV.

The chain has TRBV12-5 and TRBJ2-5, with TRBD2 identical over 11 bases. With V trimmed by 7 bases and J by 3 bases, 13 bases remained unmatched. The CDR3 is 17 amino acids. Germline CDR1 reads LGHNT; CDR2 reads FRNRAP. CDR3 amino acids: CASAAAGSGGAKETQYF. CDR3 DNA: TGTGCTAGTGCCGCGGCGGGTAGCGGGGGGGCAAAAGAGACCCAGTACTTC.

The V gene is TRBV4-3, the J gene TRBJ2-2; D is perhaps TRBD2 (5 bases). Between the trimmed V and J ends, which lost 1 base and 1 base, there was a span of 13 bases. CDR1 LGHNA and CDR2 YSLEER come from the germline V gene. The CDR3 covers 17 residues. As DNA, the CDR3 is TGCGCCAGCAGCCAAGGGGCGGGCAATAAGAACACCGGGGAGCTGTTTTTT. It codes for CASSQGAGNKNTGELFF.

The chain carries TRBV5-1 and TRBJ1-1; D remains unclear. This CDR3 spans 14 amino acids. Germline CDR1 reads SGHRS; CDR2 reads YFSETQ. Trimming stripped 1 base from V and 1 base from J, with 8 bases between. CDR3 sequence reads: CASSLTVPNTEAFF. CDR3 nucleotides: TGCGCCAGCAGCTTGACAGTTCCGAACACTGAAGCTTTCTTT.

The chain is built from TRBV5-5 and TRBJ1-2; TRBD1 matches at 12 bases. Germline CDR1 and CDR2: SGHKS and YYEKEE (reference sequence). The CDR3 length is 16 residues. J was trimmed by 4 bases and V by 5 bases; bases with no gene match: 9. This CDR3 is CASRVGQGAGSYGYTF. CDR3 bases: TGTGCCAGCAGAGTGGGACAGGGGGCGGGCAGCTATGGCTACACCTTC.

The CDR3 reads CASSLALPGGAQYF. The CDR3 nucleotides read TGTGCCAGCAGCTTAGCACTACCTGGCGGGGCCCAGTACTTC. The rearrangement uses TRBV7-2 and TRBJ2-5; a possible D gene is TRBD2 (6 bases). V lost 0 bases, J lost 9 bases, and 14 bases lay in between. The CDR3 length is 14 residues. The germline V gene has CDR1 SGHTA and CDR2 FQGNSA.

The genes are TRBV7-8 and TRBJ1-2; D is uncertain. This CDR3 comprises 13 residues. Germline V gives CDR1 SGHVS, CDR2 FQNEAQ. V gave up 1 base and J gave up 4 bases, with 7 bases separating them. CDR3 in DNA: TGTGCCAGCAGCTTAGACAGCCTCTATGGCTACACCTTC. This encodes CASSLDSLYGYTF.

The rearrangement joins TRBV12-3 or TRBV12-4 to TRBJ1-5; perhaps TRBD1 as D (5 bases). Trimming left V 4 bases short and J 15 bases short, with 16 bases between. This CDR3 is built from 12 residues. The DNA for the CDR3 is TGTGCCAGCAGTTCAGGACATTGGGTACCGCATTTT. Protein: CASSSGHWVPHF.

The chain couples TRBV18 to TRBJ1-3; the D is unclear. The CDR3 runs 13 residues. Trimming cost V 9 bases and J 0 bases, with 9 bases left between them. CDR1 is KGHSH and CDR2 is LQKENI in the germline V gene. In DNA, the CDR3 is TGTGCCAGTCACAGTAGCTCTGGAAACACCATATATTTT. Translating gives CASHSSSGNTIYF. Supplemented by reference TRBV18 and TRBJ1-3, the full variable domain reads NAGVMQNPRHLVRRRGQEARLRCSPMKGHSHVYWYRQLPEEGLKFMVYLQKENIIDESGMPKERFSAEFPKEGPSILRIQQVVRGDSAAYFCASHSSSGNTIYFGEGSWLTVV.

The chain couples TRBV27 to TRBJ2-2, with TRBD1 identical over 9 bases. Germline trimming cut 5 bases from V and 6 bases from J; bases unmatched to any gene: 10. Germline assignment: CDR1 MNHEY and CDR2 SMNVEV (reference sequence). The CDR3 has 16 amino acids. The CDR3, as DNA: TGTGCCAGCAGTAAATGGGGGACAGGGACTTCCGGGGAGCTGTTTTTT. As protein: CASSKWGTGTSGELFF.

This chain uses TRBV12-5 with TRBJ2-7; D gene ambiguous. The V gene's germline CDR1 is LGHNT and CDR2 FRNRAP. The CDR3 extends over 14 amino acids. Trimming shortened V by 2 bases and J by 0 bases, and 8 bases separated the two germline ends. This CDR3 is CASGLFWSSYEQYF. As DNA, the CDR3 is TGTGCTAGTGGTTTGTTCTGGAGCTCCTACGAGCAGTACTTC.

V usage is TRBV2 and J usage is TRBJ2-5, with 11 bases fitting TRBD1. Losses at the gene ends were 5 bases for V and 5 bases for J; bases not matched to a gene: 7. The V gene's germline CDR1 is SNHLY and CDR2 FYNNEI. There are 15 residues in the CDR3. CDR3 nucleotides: TGTGCCAGCAGTAAACCGGGACAGGGGGTGGAGACCCAGTACTTC. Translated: CASSKPGQGVETQYF.

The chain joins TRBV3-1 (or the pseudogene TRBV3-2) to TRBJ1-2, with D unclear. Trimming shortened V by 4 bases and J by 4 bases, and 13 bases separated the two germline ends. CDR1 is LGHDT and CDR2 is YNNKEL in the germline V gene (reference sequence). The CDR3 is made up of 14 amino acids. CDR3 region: CASSPTSALYGYTF. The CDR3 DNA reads TGTGCCAGCAGCCCGACATCGGCCCTCTATGGCTACACCTTC.

This chain's CDR3 is CAISEGQLTNQPQHF. CDR3 DNA sequence: TGTGCCATCAGTGAAGGACAGCTTACCAATCAGCCCCAGCATTTT. The chain couples TRBV10-3 to TRBJ1-5; tentatively, D is TRBD1 (6 bases). This CDR3 is built from 15 residues. CDR1 is ENHRY and CDR2 is SYGVKD in the germline V gene. V gave up 3 bases and J gave up 3 bases, with 12 bases separating them.

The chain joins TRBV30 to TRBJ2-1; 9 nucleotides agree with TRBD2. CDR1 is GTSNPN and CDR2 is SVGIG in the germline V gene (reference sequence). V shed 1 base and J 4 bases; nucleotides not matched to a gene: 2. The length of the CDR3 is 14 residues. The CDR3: CAWSGLAVYNEQFF. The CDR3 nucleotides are TGTGCCTGGAGTGGACTAGCGGTTTACAATGAGCAGTTCTTC.

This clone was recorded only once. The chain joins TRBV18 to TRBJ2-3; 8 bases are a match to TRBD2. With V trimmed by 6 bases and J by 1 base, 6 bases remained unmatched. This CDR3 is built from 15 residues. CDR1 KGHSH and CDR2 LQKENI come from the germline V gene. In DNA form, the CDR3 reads TGTGCCAGCTCCGATCTACTAGCGGGCACAGATACGCAGTATTTT. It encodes CASSDLLAGTDTQYF.

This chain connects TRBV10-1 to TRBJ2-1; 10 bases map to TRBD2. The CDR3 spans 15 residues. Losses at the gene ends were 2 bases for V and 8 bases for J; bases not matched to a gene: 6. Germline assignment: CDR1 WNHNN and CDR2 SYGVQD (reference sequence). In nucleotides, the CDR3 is TGCGCCAGCAGTGAGGCCGGGACTAGCGAGGATGAGCAGTTCTTC. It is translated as CASSEAGTSEDEQFF.

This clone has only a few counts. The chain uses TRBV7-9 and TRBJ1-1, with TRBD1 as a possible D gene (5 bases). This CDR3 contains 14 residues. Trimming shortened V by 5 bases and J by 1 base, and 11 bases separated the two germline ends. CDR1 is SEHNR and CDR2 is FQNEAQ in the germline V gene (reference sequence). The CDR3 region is CASSPGLPNTEAFF. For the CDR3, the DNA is TGTGCCAGCAGCCCGGGACTCCCGAACACTGAAGCTTTCTTT.

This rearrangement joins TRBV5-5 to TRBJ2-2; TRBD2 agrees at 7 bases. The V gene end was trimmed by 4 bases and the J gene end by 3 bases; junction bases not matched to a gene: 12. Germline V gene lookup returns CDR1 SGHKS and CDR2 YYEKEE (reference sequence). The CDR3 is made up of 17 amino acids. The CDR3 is CASSRRLAALDTGELFF. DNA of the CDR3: TGTGCCAGCAGCCGTAGACTAGCAGCGTTGGACACCGGGGAGCTGTTTTTT.

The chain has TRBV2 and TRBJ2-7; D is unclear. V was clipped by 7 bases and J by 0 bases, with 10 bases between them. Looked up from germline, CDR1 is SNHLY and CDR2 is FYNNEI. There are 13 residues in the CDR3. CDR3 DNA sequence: TGTGCCAGCATCTCCAGAAACTCCTACGAGCAGTACTTC. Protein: CASISRNSYEQYF.